The clone carrying this T cell receptor beta chain was found many times. These data originate in a study of T cells in Graves' hyperthyroidism and ophthalmopathy. The wider study: Any treatment followed the collection of peripheral blood at initial diagnosis.

Authors of the study amplified TCR beta CDR3 regions from RNA transcripts. HTBI primers were used for first-round RT-PCR of the TCR CDR3. TCRdb itself ran the multiplex PCR reads through MiXCR, one entry per CDR3 protein. Among hundreds of thousands of distinct CDR3 sequences listed, 14% were seen once. Not enrolled were patients with uncontrolled infection, other autoimmune disease, pregnancy or lactation. Every diagnosis used clinical symptoms, serum thyroxine and TRAb, thyroid ultrasound and orbital computed tomography. The PBMCs were sourced from fresh peripheral blood (around 10 ml). The CDR3 runs 13 residues. The V and J ends lost 4 bases and 7 bases, in that order; junction bases with no gene match: 6. The germline V gene has CDR1 MNHNS and CDR2 SASEGT.

The sample taken for sequencing was blood. This TCR was recovered from a woman between 18 and 29 years old with Graves' hyperthyroidism. V is TRBV6-1 and J is TRBJ1-1; 7 bases map to TRBD1. In DNA form, the CDR3 reads TGTGCCAGCAGTGTCAGGGGGACGGATGAAGCTTTCTTT. Amino acids: CASSVRGTDEAFF.